Shown below are 18 T cell receptor beta chains from a single sample sequenced in a study of T-cell reconstitution after alpha-beta-depleted transplantation in children. Library preparation (for TCRbeta) was performed with unique molecular identifiers. TCRdb reanalysed the PCR reads using MiXCR and keeps one entry per CDR3 protein. The table lists 120,000 or so distinct CDR3 sequences, over 9% of them singletons. The sample consisted of PBMCs from the stem cell graft donor, taken from the stem cell graft. The source is a human donor who donated a stem cell graft to a child with acute lymphoblastic leukemia.

In this sample, this clonotype turned up many times. V gene TRBV29-1 combines with J gene TRBJ2-7, with D maybe TRBD2 (6 bases). This CDR3 is 15 amino acids long. Germline CDR1 SQVTM, CDR2 ANQGSEA. V lost 6 bases and J 1 base, leaving 19 bases between the germline ends. The CDR3: CSVTRGSGTSYEQYF. The CDR3 nucleotides read TGCAGCGTCACAAGAGGGTCAGGGACTTCCTACGAGCAGTACTTC.

At least ten counts were recorded for this clonotype. The chain combines TRBV20-1 with TRBJ2-3; TRBD2 matches 13 bases. From germline, CDR1 is DFQATT and CDR2 SNEGSKA (reference sequence). Unmatched junction bases numbered 3, after V lost 5 bases and J lost 4 bases. There are 14 residues in the CDR3. CDR3 coding DNA: TGCAGTGCTTTGACTAGCGGGGGGTCAGATACGCAGTATTTT. Protein: CSALTSGGSDTQYF.

The table lists this clonotype with many counts. V gene TRBV5-6 combines with J gene TRBJ2-7, with D tentatively TRBD1 (7 bases). The CDR3 contains 14 residues. V was shortened by 1 base and J by 2 bases, with 10 bases between the two germline ends. The V gene's germline CDR1 is SGHDT and CDR2 YYEEEE. The CDR3 protein is CASSLQGGTYEQYF. The CDR3 bases are TGTGCCAGCAGCTTGCAGGGGGGAACCTACGAGCAGTACTTC. The variable domain in full, with the rest retrieved from reference TRBV5-6 and TRBJ2-7, is DAGVTQSPTHLIKTRGQQVTLRCSPKSGHDTVSWYQQALGQGPQFIFQYYEEEERQRGNFPDRFSGHQFPNYSSELNVNALLLGDSALYLCASSLQGGTYEQYFGPGTRLTVT.

As for this clonotype: A read error may produce the germline difference seen at one junction end. The chain couples TRBV5-5 to TRBJ1-5; 7 bases line up with TRBD1. This CDR3 spans 13 amino acids. Germline loops: CDR1 SGHKS, CDR2 YYEKEE (reference sequence). CDR3 amino acids: CASSLAERGPRHF. CDR3 DNA sequence: TGTGCCAGCAGCTTGGCCGAAAGGGGGCCCCGGCATTTT. Using reference TRBV5-5 and TRBJ1-5 for the parts outside the CDR3, the full variable domain is DAGVTQSPTHLIKTRGQQVTLRCSPISGHKSVSWYQQVLGQGPQFIFQYYEKEERGRGNFPDRFSARQFPNYSSELNVNALLLGDSALYLCASSLAERGPRHFGDGTRLSIL.

V usage is TRBV6-5 and J usage is TRBJ1-6; D unclear. The germline gives CDR1 MNHEY, CDR2 SVGAGI. The CDR3 covers 15 residues. The V end was cut by 2 bases, the J end by 10 bases, with 15 bases between. CDR3 nucleotides: TGTGCCAGCAGTTACGGCCCCCAAGGGCGCTCACCCCTCCACTTT. It translates to CASSYGPQGRSPLHF.

Many counts were recorded for this clonotype. This chain connects TRBV20-1 to TRBJ2-4; D could derive from TRBD1 or TRBD2 (5 bases each). Trimming removed 3 bases from V and 3 bases from J, with 15 bases in between. The germline CDR1 and CDR2 sequences are DFQATT and SNEGSKA (reference sequence). The CDR3 is 15 amino acids. The CDR3 sequence: CSARGEKKDKNIQYF. The CDR3 region has the DNA TGCAGTGCTAGGGGGGAAAAAAAGGACAAAAACATTCAGTACTTC.

This clonotype was detected ten times or more. The gene calls are TRBV18 and TRBJ2-1, with a weak D call TRBD2 (6 bases). The germline gives CDR1 KGHSH, CDR2 LQKENI. V lost 4 bases, J lost 5 bases, and 15 bases lay in between. The CDR3 spans 15 residues. Written as DNA, the CDR3 is TGTGCCAGCTCACTAACCGGGACTCGAAACAATGAGCAGTTCTTC. This encodes CASSLTGTRNNEQFF.

This clonotype was picked up many times. The chain employs TRBV29-1 and TRBJ2-5; D may be TRBD2 (6 bases). The CDR3 spans 14 residues. Germline V lookup: CDR1 SQVTM, CDR2 ANQGSEA. V was clipped by 2 bases and J by 0 bases, with 10 bases between them. The CDR3 DNA reads as TGCAGCGTTGAAAGTGGGGACTACCAAGAGACCCAGTACTTC. This translates into CSVESGDYQETQYF.

This clonotype was found many times. The chain links TRBV14 to TRBJ2-5; either TRBD1 or TRBD2 may fit D (5 bases each). The V and J ends lost 0 bases and 5 bases respectively, with 28 bases between them. The CDR3 length is 20 residues. Germline CDR1 is SGHDN and CDR2 is FVKESK. The CDR3 loop is CASSQEWRLNAGIGRETQYF. The CDR3 nucleotides read TGTGCCAGCAGCCAAGAGTGGAGGCTGAACGCAGGGATAGGACGGGAGACCCAGTACTTC. Looking up the rest from reference TRBV14 and TRBJ2-5 gives the full variable domain: EAGVTQFPSHSVIEKGQTVTLRCDPISGHDNLYWYRRVMGKEIKFLLHFVKESKQDESGMPNNRFLAERTGGTYSTLKVQPAELEDSGVYFCASSQEWRLNAGIGRETQYFGPGTRLLVL.

This clonotype was seen only a few times. The gene calls are TRBV28 and TRBJ2-6; 7 positions agree with TRBD1. The length of the CDR3 is 22 residues. The ends lost 1 base at V and 0 bases at J; junction bases unmatched: 18. Germline CDR1 MDHEN, CDR2 SYDVKM. The CDR3 sequence is CASSLYGSPHRGPSSGANVLTF. The CDR3 bases are TGTGCCAGCAGTTTATACGGCTCCCCGCACAGGGGCCCAAGCTCTGGGGCCAACGTCCTGACTTTC.

This clonotype has ten or more counts. V gene TRBV20-1 combines with J gene TRBJ2-1; D is unclear. V was trimmed by 0 bases and J by 1 base, leaving 10 bases between them. Germline CDR1 DFQATT, CDR2 SNEGSKA (reference sequence). This CDR3 region has 15 residues. The DNA for the CDR3 is TGCAGTGCTAGAGATTATAAGGCTTCCTACAATGAGCAGTTCTTC. Protein sequence: CSARDYKASYNEQFF.

In this sample, this clonotype turned up many times. The chain links TRBV30 to TRBJ2-2; 10 bases agree with TRBD2. V gave up 3 bases and J gave up 5 bases; unmatched junction bases: 6. CDR3 length: 15 residues. Germline loops: CDR1 GTSNPN, CDR2 SVGIG (reference sequence). The CDR3 nucleotides are TGTGCCTGGAGACTAGCGGGATTTTATACCGGGGAGCTGTTTTTT. Its protein is CAWRLAGFYTGELFF.

This clonotype was seen many times. The CDR3 DNA sequence: TGTGCCAGCAGCTTAGAAAAGGGAGCCAACTCTGGGGCCAACGTCCTGACTTTC. Its translation is CASSLEKGANSGANVLTF. The rearrangement links TRBV11-1 to TRBJ2-6; a weak D match, TRBD2 (5 bases). The V gene's germline CDR1 is SGHAT and CDR2 FQDESV (reference sequence). V was clipped by 1 base and J by 0 bases, with 13 bases between them. This CDR3 is built from 18 residues.

The table lists this clonotype with many counts. The V gene is TRBV25-1, the J gene TRBJ2-1, with a weak D call TRBD1 (5 bases). With 1 base removed from V and 2 bases from J, the gap between germline ends came to 12 bases. Germline CDR1 is MGHDK and CDR2 is SYGVNS. CDR3 length: 16 residues. The CDR3 DNA sequence: TGTGCCAGCAGTGAATTGGGCAGGGCCACCTACAATGAGCAGTTCTTC. As protein: CASSELGRATYNEQFF.

This clonotype has a count of ten or more. The chain recombines TRBV7-2 with TRBJ2-7; D is perhaps TRBD1 or TRBD2 (6 bases each). The CDR3 runs to 14 residues. The V end lost 7 bases, the J end lost 7 bases, and 20 bases lay between the germline ends. CDR1 and CDR2 (germline): SGHTA, FQGNSA. The CDR3 sequence is CASNGGIDGNEQYF. The CDR3 nucleotides read TGTGCCAGCAACGGGGGCATCGACGGGAATGAGCAGTACTTC.

This clonotype occurred many times. The J gene is TRBJ2-1, the V gene TRBV12-3 or TRBV12-4; possible D gene TRBD2, 6 bases. V lost 5 bases and J lost 8, with 22 bases in between. The CDR3 runs to 16 residues. CDR3 sequence reads: CASSLPFGGTGDEQFF. Written as DNA, the CDR3 is TGTGCCAGCAGTCTCCCGTTTGGCGGGACCGGCGATGAGCAGTTCTTC.

This clonotype was found many times. The gene calls are TRBV7-9 and TRBJ1-5; maybe TRBD1 (6 bases). CDR3 length: 13 residues. Germline CDR1 and CDR2: SEHNR and FQNEAQ (reference sequence). With 5 bases removed from V and 3 bases from J, the gap between germline ends came to 8 bases. In DNA form, the CDR3 reads TGTGCCAGCAGCCGACAGGTCAATCAGCCCCAGCATTTT. Protein: CASSRQVNQPQHF. The entire variable domain, with the rest obtained from reference TRBV7-9 and TRBJ1-5, is as follows: DTGVSQNPRHKITKRGQNVTFRCDPISEHNRLYWYRQTLGQGPEFLTYFQNEAQLEKSRLLSDRFSAERPKGSFSTLEIQRTEQGDSAMYLCASSRQVNQPQHFGDGTRLSIL.

This clonotype was counted many times. This chain links TRBV29-1 with TRBJ2-2, with a possible D match to TRBD1 (6 bases). The CDR3 totals 15 residues. CDR1 is SQVTM, CDR2 ANQGSEA, per germline. The V gene lost 7 bases and the J gene lost 3 bases, with 18 bases spanning the gap. CDR3 residues: CSAVQGSLDTGELFF. As DNA, the CDR3 is TGCAGCGCAGTTCAGGGGAGCTTAGACACCGGGGAGCTGTTTTTT.